A single sample gave rise to the 17 T cell receptor beta chains below, sequenced in a study of identical twins. TCRdb reprocessed the 5' RACE reads via MiXCR and lists one record per CDR3 protein. The repertoire holds under 900,000 distinct CDR3 sequences, with approximately 13% as singletons. The same sample was also used in a study of yellow fever vaccine responses in identical twins.

The material sequenced was PBMCs. Receptors originate from a woman aged 18-29 years in good health.

The gene calls are TRBV28 and TRBJ1-2; the match to TRBD1 covers 11 bases. The J segment lost 5 bases and the V segment lost 4 bases, leaving 12 bases of the junction unmatched. There are 17 residues in the CDR3. The germline V gene has CDR1 MDHEN and CDR2 SYDVKM. CDR3 loop: CASSSIRDRGWVYGYTF. In nucleotides, the CDR3 is TGTGCCAGCAGTTCTATCCGGGACAGGGGGTGGGTTTATGGCTACACCTTC.

This clonotype was detected a few times. The rearrangement uses TRBV28 and TRBJ1-5; D gene unclear. Germline V lookup: CDR1 MDHEN, CDR2 SYDVKM. The CDR3 loop spans 13 amino acids. V was shortened by 4 bases and J by 4 bases, with 8 bases between the two germline ends. The CDR3 sequence: CASSSTANQPQHF. In DNA form, the CDR3 reads TGTGCCAGCAGTTCCACGGCAAATCAGCCCCAGCATTTT.

This clonotype was detected many times. The gene calls are TRBV24-1 and TRBJ2-7, with D unresolved. Germline CDR1 KGHDR, CDR2 SFDVKD. Trimming stripped 1 base from V and 6 bases from J, with 6 bases between. This CDR3 comprises 12 residues. The CDR3 DNA reads TGTGCCACCAGTGATTTTTTGGGCGAGCAGTACTTC. It yields the protein CATSDFLGEQYF.

There are many counts of this clonotype. The rearrangement uses TRBV5-1 and TRBJ2-2; D is tentatively TRBD1 or TRBD2 (5 bases each). In germline, CDR1 is SGHRS, CDR2 YFSETQ. The V end was cut by 0 bases, the J end by 5 bases, with 8 bases between. This CDR3 is 14 amino acids long. The CDR3 region is CASSLAWGTGELFF. The DNA of the CDR3 is TGCGCCAGCAGCTTGGCCTGGGGGACCGGGGAGCTGTTTTTT. Full variable domain (missing parts from reference TRBV5-1 and TRBJ2-2): KAGVTQTPRYLIKTRGQQVTLSCSPISGHRSVSWYQQTPGQGLQFLFEYFSETQRNKGNFPGRFSGRQFSNSRSEMNVSTLELGDSALYLCASSLAWGTGELFFGEGSRLTVL.

The table lists this clonotype with many counts. The DNA for the CDR3 is TGCGCCAGCAGCCGAAGCGGGAGTCCTTTTAGCACAGATACGCAGTATTTT. Residues: CASSRSGSPFSTDTQYF. V usage is TRBV4-1 and J usage is TRBJ2-3, with 8 bases lining up with TRBD2. The CDR3 runs to 17 residues. The ends lost 4 bases at V and 0 bases at J; junction bases unmatched: 9. Germline lookup yields CDR1 MGHRA and CDR2 YSYEKL.

V usage is TRBV12-3 or TRBV12-4 and J usage is TRBJ1-1; D possibly corresponds to TRBD1 (6 bases). Trimming took off 5 bases at V and 0 bases at J, with 16 bases between the two ends. The CDR3 is made up of 16 amino acids. CDR3 sequence reads: CASSTGTPTMNTEAFF. The CDR3 coding sequence is TGTGCCAGCAGTACCGGGACACCTACTATGAACACTGAAGCTTTCTTT.

This clonotype showed up many times. The genes are TRBV9 and TRBJ2-7; 7 bases map to TRBD1. The trim removed 3 bases at V and 3 bases at J, leaving 3 bases unmatched. Looked up from germline, CDR1 is SGDLS and CDR2 is YYNGEE. The CDR3 length is 13 residues. CDR3 loop: CASSEGQSYEQYF. In nucleotides, the CDR3 is TGTGCCAGCAGCGAGGGACAGAGCTACGAGCAGTACTTC.

The rearrangement uses TRBV27 and TRBJ2-6, with no clear D. The CDR3 consists of 15 residues. Germline loops: CDR1 MNHEY, CDR2 SMNVEV (reference sequence). Deletions cut 5 bases from V and 0 bases from J, with 8 bases between. Here the CDR3 reads CASSNQYSGANVLTF. The CDR3 coding sequence is TGTGCCAGCAGTAATCAGTACTCTGGGGCCAACGTCCTGACTTTC.

The chain recombines TRBV6-1 with TRBJ1-1, with no clear D. The CDR3 runs to 13 residues. The V gene's germline CDR1 is MNHNS and CDR2 SASEGT. V was clipped by 4 bases and J by 6 bases, with 12 bases between them. Here the CDR3 DNA reads TGTGCCAGCAGTGGAGACCCGGGCGCTGAAGCTTTCTTT. Its translation is CASSGDPGAEAFF.

This clonotype was recorded a few times. The V and J genes are TRBV11-2 and TRBJ2-3, with 8 bases aligning to TRBD2. CDR1 is SGHAT, CDR2 FQNNGV, per germline. Losses at the gene ends were 3 bases for V and 2 bases for J; bases not matched to a gene: 4. This CDR3 has 15 amino acids. CDR3 amino acids: CASSFTSGITDTQYF. The CDR3, as DNA: TGTGCCAGCAGCTTTACTAGCGGCATCACAGATACGCAGTATTTT.

This clonotype was picked up a small number of times. The chain combines TRBV20-1 with TRBJ2-7, with TRBD2 matching over 10 bases. Trimming took 0 bases from V and 10 from J; bases not matched to a gene: 6. Germline V gene sequence: CDR1 DFQATT, CDR2 SNEGSKA (reference sequence). The length of the CDR3 is 13 residues. The CDR3 bases are TGCAGTGCTAGAGAGGCCGGGACTAGCGTACAGTACTTC. Translation gives CSAREAGTSVQYF.

V is TRBV11-2 and J is TRBJ2-4, with D perhaps matching TRBD1 or TRBD2 (5 bases each). The germline gives CDR1 SGHAT, CDR2 FQNNGV. This CDR3 has 14 residues. V lost 5 bases to trimming and J lost 7 bases, with 15 bases between them. CDR3 loop: CASSAGTAENIQYF. The CDR3 region has the DNA TGTGCCAGCAGCGCCGGGACGGCGGAGAACATTCAGTACTTC.

The chain has TRBV2 and TRBJ2-1; D ambiguous. This CDR3 has 14 amino acids. Germline-derived CDR1 and CDR2 are SNHLY and FYNNEI. V was cut by 1 base and J by 5 bases, with 9 bases left in between. This chain's CDR3 is CASSEGGRNNEQFF. Here the CDR3 DNA reads TGTGCCAGCAGTGAAGGGGGTAGGAACAATGAGCAGTTCTTC.

This clonotype came up many times. The chain employs TRBV12-3 or TRBV12-4 and TRBJ1-4, with TRBD1 as a possible D gene (5 bases). The CDR3 contains 16 residues. V lost 2 bases, J lost 1 base, and 11 bases lay in between. The DNA of the CDR3 is TGTGCCAGCAGTTTACTGACCCAGGGAACTAATGAAAAACTGTTTTTT. It specifies CASSLLTQGTNEKLFF.

The sample holds a few counts of this clonotype. V and J are TRBV28 and TRBJ2-4; 10 positions agree with TRBD1. This CDR3 has 19 amino acids. Germline CDR1 and CDR2: MDHEN and SYDVKM. Unmatched junction bases numbered 12, after V lost 3 bases and J lost 1 base. This chain's CDR3 is CASSFRQGARMGAKNIQYF. CDR3 nucleotides: TGTGCCAGCAGTTTCCGACAGGGGGCCCGAATGGGGGCCAAAAACATTCAGTACTTC.

This clonotype has more than one count but fewer than ten. The rearrangement uses TRBV29-1 and TRBJ2-7, with 11 bases matching TRBD2. V was clipped by 6 bases and J by 0 bases; unmatched bases: 4. This CDR3 spans 14 amino acids. Germline values: CDR1 SQVTM, CDR2 ANQGSEA. Here the CDR3 DNA reads TGCAGCGTCGCTACTAGCGGGGGCTCCTACGAGCAGTACTTC. Translated, it gives CSVATSGGSYEQYF.

The chain links TRBV12-3 or TRBV12-4 to TRBJ2-3; no clear D gene. V was clipped by 5 bases and J by 1 base, with 10 bases between them. The CDR3 length is 14 residues. The CDR3: CASSPDIGTDTQYF. CDR3 bases: TGTGCCAGCAGTCCCGACATAGGCACAGATACGCAGTATTTT.